A single sample gave rise to the 18 T cell receptor beta chains below, sequenced in a study of OX40 agonist ivuxolimab in advanced cancers. Repertoires were generated with immunoSEQ multiplex PCR, while TCRdb's copy carries only in-frame clones and drops some. This table holds around 66,000 clones, approximately 86% found once. Sample: CD4+ or CD8+ T cells sorted from blood, taken in a trial of the OX40 agonist ivuxolimab. The receptors here all came from an adult with an advanced solid tumor such as melanoma, head and neck, liver or kidney cancer.

This clone has just one count. This chain connects TRBV6-5 to TRBJ2-3, with D unclear. The CDR3 is 15 residues long. The V and J ends lost 6 bases and 0 bases respectively, with 13 bases between them. Germline V gives CDR1 MNHEY, CDR2 SVGAGI. The CDR3 loop is CASRVRGDSTDTQYF. DNA for the CDR3: TGTGCCAGCAGAGTACGTGGAGACAGCACAGATACGCAGTATTTT.

This sequence joins TRBV5-1 and TRBJ2-1, with 9 bases fitting TRBD2. CDR3 length equals 15 residues. Losses at the gene ends were 7 bases for V and 2 bases for J; bases not matched to a gene: 7. Looked up from germline, CDR1 is SGHRS and CDR2 is YFSETQ. CDR3 in amino acids: CASGEAGGPYNEQFF. The CDR3 coding sequence is TGCGCCAGCGGCGAAGCGGGGGGACCCTACAATGAGCAGTTCTTC.

The rearrangement uses TRBV7-2 and TRBJ1-2, with a possible D match to TRBD1 (5 bases). Trimming shortened V by 5 bases and J by 0 bases, and 19 bases separated the two germline ends. In germline, CDR1 is SGHTA, CDR2 FQGNSA. This CDR3 comprises 17 residues. Written as DNA, the CDR3 is TGTGCCAGCAGCACCTACGGCAGGGAGAACTCTAACTATGGCTACACCTTC. It codes for CASSTYGRENSNYGYTF.

The rearrangement uses TRBV6-6 and TRBJ2-2, with D hard to call. The V and J ends lost 5 bases and 1 base respectively, with 11 bases between them. Germline V gene lookup returns CDR1 MNHNY and CDR2 SVGAGI (reference sequence). The CDR3 covers 15 residues. The DNA for the CDR3 is TGTGCCAGCAGTACCCTTAGCAGGAACACCGGGGAGCTGTTTTTT. Protein sequence: CASSTLSRNTGELFF.

The chain carries TRBV9 and TRBJ2-4; TRBD1 might be the D (6 bases). CDR3 length: 18 residues. From germline, CDR1 is SGDLS and CDR2 YYNGEE. The V end lost 4 bases, the J end lost 0 bases, and 20 bases lay between the germline ends. In nucleotides, the CDR3 is TGTGCCAGCAGCCCCGTAGGGTCAGGGGCATTAGCCAAAAACATTCAGTACTTC. Protein product: CASSPVGSGALAKNIQYF.

J is TRBJ2-6 and V is TRBV29-1; no clear D. The CDR3 loop spans 16 amino acids. V was shortened by 4 bases and J by 0 bases, with 13 bases between the two germline ends. Germline values: CDR1 SQVTM, CDR2 ANQGSEA. The CDR3 DNA reads TGCAGCGTTGCCGAGTCCAAAGGCTCTGGGGCCAACGTCCTGACTTTC. Protein product: CSVAESKGSGANVLTF.

The chain has TRBV19 and TRBJ2-3, with TRBD2 matching over 7 bases. The germline V gene encodes CDR1 LNHDA and CDR2 SQIVND (reference sequence). V lost 3 bases and J lost 3; bases outside the gene matches: 9. This CDR3 region has 16 residues. CDR3: CASSIPSGMGTDTQYF. CDR3 nucleotides: TGTGCCAGTAGTATCCCCAGCGGGATGGGGACAGATACGCAGTATTTT.

J is TRBJ2-6 and V is TRBV7-2, with no clear D. CDR3 length: 14 residues. Germline V gene data show CDR1 as SGHTA and CDR2 as FQGNSA. V was pared by 5 bases and J by 2 bases, with 7 bases between. The CDR3 DNA reads TGTGCCAGCAGCCTGTCAGCTGGGGCCAACGTCCTGACTTTC. This gives the protein CASSLSAGANVLTF.

This clone was counted between two and nine times. J is TRBJ2-7 and V is TRBV28, with D tentatively TRBD1 (5 bases). The V gene lost 3 bases and the J gene lost 4 bases, with 13 bases spanning the gap. The CDR3 is 14 amino acids. Per germline, CDR1 MDHEN and CDR2 SYDVKM. CDR3 DNA sequence: TGTGCCAGCAGTTTTCAGGACAACCGATACGAGCAGTACTTC. This encodes CASSFQDNRYEQYF.

The chain couples TRBV28 to TRBJ2-2; no clear D gene. Germline V gene lookup returns CDR1 MDHEN and CDR2 SYDVKM. With 5 bases removed from V and 1 base from J, the gap between germline ends came to 17 bases. There are 17 residues in the CDR3. The CDR3 region is CASSTDDTYKNTGELFF. Written as DNA, the CDR3 is TGTGCCAGCAGTACGGACGACACCTACAAGAACACCGGGGAGCTGTTTTTT.

The rearrangement uses TRBV7-8 and TRBJ1-6, with D possibly being TRBD1 (5 bases). Trimming stripped 5 bases from V and 6 bases from J, with 14 bases between. Per the germline V gene, CDR1 is SGHVS and CDR2 is FQNEAQ. The CDR3 loop spans 15 amino acids. CDR3 region: CASSPLTVPNSPLHF. The CDR3 DNA sequence: TGTGCCAGCAGCCCACTGACAGTCCCTAATTCACCCCTCCACTTT. Based on the CDR3 plus reference TRBV7-8 and TRBJ1-6, the full variable domain is GAGVSQSPRYKVAKRGQDVALRCDPISGHVSLFWYQQALGQGPEFLTYFQNEAQLDKSGLPSDRFFAERPEGSVSTLKIQRTQQEDSAVYLCASSPLTVPNSPLHFGNGTRLTVT.

The chain carries TRBV15 and TRBJ2-1; 8 nucleotides agree with TRBD1. There are 15 residues in the CDR3. The J segment lost 6 bases and the V segment lost 6 bases, leaving 10 bases of the junction unmatched. CDR1 and CDR2 (germline): LNHNV, YYDKDF (reference sequence). CDR3 nucleotides: TGTGCCACCAGGAAAGACAGGGGCCCACTCAATGAGCAGTTCTTC. Its translation: CATRKDRGPLNEQFF.

In DNA, the CDR3 is TGTGCCAGCAGTGGCGGGCCTCAGACGAATCAGCCCCAGCATTTT. This gives the protein CASSGGPQTNQPQHF. The chain carries TRBV6-5 and TRBJ1-5; D is ambiguous. This CDR3 comprises 15 residues. CDR1 and CDR2 from the germline V gene are MNHEY and SVGAGI. Trimming shortened V by 5 bases and J by 4 bases, and 15 bases separated the two germline ends.

V is TRBV6-5 and J is TRBJ1-6, with no clear D. This CDR3 is built from 13 residues. V was cut by 7 bases and J by 5 bases, with 9 bases left in between. Germline values: CDR1 MNHEY, CDR2 SVGAGI. CDR3 region: CASTTQNNSPLHF. As DNA, the CDR3 is TGTGCCAGCACAACACAGAATAATTCACCCCTCCACTTT.

The gene calls are TRBV6-5 and TRBJ1-5; the D is unclear. CDR3 length: 13 amino acids. Trimming cost V 2 bases and J 7 bases, with 9 bases left between them. Germline values: CDR1 MNHEY, CDR2 SVGAGI. The CDR3 protein is CASSYSRLQPQHF. The CDR3 DNA follows: TGTGCCAGCAGTTACAGTAGATTGCAGCCCCAGCATTTT.

This rearrangement joins TRBV19 to TRBJ1-5; D unresolved. Germline CDR1 and CDR2: LNHDA and SQIVND (reference sequence). Trimming took off 7 bases at V and 9 bases at J, with 19 bases between the two ends. The CDR3 totals 14 residues. The DNA for the CDR3 is TGTGCCAGTACGGTGGGCGGGGAGGTTGGGCCCCAGCATTTT. Amino acid sequence: CASTVGGEVGPQHF. Based on the CDR3 plus reference TRBV19 and TRBJ1-5, the full variable domain is DGGITQSPKYLFRKEGQNVTLSCEQNLNHDAMYWYRQDPGQGLRLIYYSQIVNDFQKGDIAEGYSVSREKKESFPLTVTSAQKNPTAFYLCASTVGGEVGPQHFGDGTRLSIL.

The V call is TRBV21-1, the J call TRBJ2-5; TRBD2 is taken as the D call from the table, unchecked against the DNA. The J call is in doubt because the DNA end fits TRBJ2-7 better. TRBV21-1 is marked as a pseudogene. The CDR3 length is 17 residues. CDR3 region: CASSKASEGRSPYEQYF. The DNA for the CDR3 is TGTGCCAGCAGCAAAGCGTCGGAGGGAAGGAGTCCCTACGAGCAGTACTTC.

This chain connects TRBV6-5 to TRBJ1-5; D gene unclear. The V gene lost 6 bases and the J gene lost 0 bases, with 12 bases spanning the gap. The CDR3 totals 15 residues. Germline assignment: CDR1 MNHEY and CDR2 SVGAGI. CDR3 in amino acids: CASSFSPYSNQPQHF. The CDR3 nucleotides read TGTGCCAGCAGCTTTAGCCCCTATAGCAATCAGCCCCAGCATTTT.